The 32 T cell receptor beta chains listed next were all sequenced from one sample in a study of beta chain features in type 1 diabetes. Reverse transcribing all isolated RNA meant expressed TCRB transcripts were sequenced. The method was immunoSEQ multiplex PCR; TCRdb's version includes in-frame clones alone and lacks a portion of them. The repertoire holds some 900,000 clones, 15% to 20% seen once, with 0.02% to 0.03% in the top ten. Sample: naive CD4+ T cells from blood. The receptor source for this set is a woman aged 18-29 years in good health.

The chain combines TRBV10-3 with TRBJ2-7, with 9 bases matching TRBD1. The germline V gene encodes CDR1 ENHRY and CDR2 SYGVKD. The J segment lost 1 base and the V segment lost 10 bases, leaving 5 bases of the junction unmatched. This CDR3 is 13 amino acids long. CDR3 region: CASRTGVSYEQYF. CDR3 nucleotides: TGTGCCAGCCGGACAGGGGTGTCCTACGAGCAGTACTTC.

This clone has more than one count but fewer than ten. The CDR3: CASSWALRVAGANVLTF. Written as DNA, the CDR3 is TGTGCCAGCAGCTGGGCGCTCAGGGTCGCTGGGGCCAACGTCCTGACTTTC. The V and J genes are TRBV7-2 and TRBJ2-6, with D perhaps matching TRBD1 (5 bases). Germline lookup yields CDR1 SGHTA and CDR2 FQGNSA. V shed 4 bases and J shed 2 bases, with 15 bases lying between them. The CDR3 totals 17 residues. Drawing the rest from reference TRBV7-2 and TRBJ2-6, the complete variable domain is GAGVSQSPSNKVTEKGKDVELRCDPISGHTALYWYRQSLGQGLEFLIYFQGNSAPDKSGLPSDRFSAERTGGSVSTLTIQRTQQEDSAVYLCASSWALRVAGANVLTFGAGSRLTVL.

This clone was observed a handful of times. This rearrangement joins TRBV19 to TRBJ2-2; D is possibly TRBD1 (7 bases). The CDR3 has 15 amino acids. The V gene's germline CDR1 is LNHDA and CDR2 SQIVND (reference sequence). Trimming pared 7 bases from V and 3 bases from J, leaving 15 bases between. CDR3 sequence reads: CASNRGTEYTGELFF. CDR3 nucleotides: TGTGCCAGTAACCGCGGGACAGAATACACCGGGGAGCTGTTTTTT. The full variable domain, rest sourced from reference TRBV19 and TRBJ2-2, is DGGITQSPKYLFRKEGQNVTLSCEQNLNHDAMYWYRQDPGQGLRLIYYSQIVNDFQKGDIAEGYSVSREKKESFPLTVTSAQKNPTAFYLCASNRGTEYTGELFFGEGSRLTVL.

The chain links TRBV7-9 to TRBJ2-3, with 12 bases that match TRBD2. The CDR3 is 18 amino acids. Per the germline V gene, CDR1 is SEHNR and CDR2 is FQNEAQ (reference sequence). J was trimmed by 2 bases and V by 2 bases; bases with no gene match: 8. In nucleotides, the CDR3 is TGTGCCAGCAGCTTACGGGGGACTAGCGGGCCGAACACAGATACGCAGTATTTT. As protein: CASSLRGTSGPNTDTQYF.

V usage is TRBV5-1 and J usage is TRBJ2-2, with D possibly matching TRBD2 (5 bases). CDR1 is SGHRS, CDR2 YFSETQ, per germline. The CDR3 has 16 amino acids. V was trimmed by 0 bases and J by 6 bases, leaving 15 bases between them. The CDR3 loop reads CASSLATGFIAGELFF. The CDR3 nucleotides read TGCGCCAGCAGCTTGGCCACGGGGTTTATTGCCGGGGAGCTGTTTTTT.

This clone was picked up a small number of times. The chain combines TRBV15 with TRBJ1-5, with D hard to call. Germline CDR1 and CDR2: LNHNV and YYDKDF (reference sequence). The CDR3 contains 14 residues. Deletions cut 4 bases from V and 7 bases from J, with 14 bases between. In DNA, the CDR3 is TGTGCCACCAGCATACAGAGGGTAAACCAGCCCCAGCATTTT. Translation gives CATSIQRVNQPQHF. Looking up the rest from reference TRBV15 and TRBJ1-5 gives the full variable domain: DAMVIQNPRYQVTQFGKPVTLSCSQTLNHNVMYWYQQKSSQAPKLLFHYYDKDFNNEADTPDNFQSRRPNTSFCFLDIRSPGLGDTAMYLCATSIQRVNQPQHFGDGTRLSIL.

V is TRBV10-2 and J is TRBJ1-2; perhaps TRBD1 as D (5 bases). The CDR3 spans 15 residues. The V and J ends lost 6 bases and 4 bases respectively, with 18 bases between them. Per germline, CDR1 WSHSY and CDR2 SAAADI. Written as DNA, the CDR3 is TGCGCCAGCAGCCCGGGGCGGGGTGATGGCTATGGCTACACCTTC. Translated: CASSPGRGDGYGYTF.

This chain links TRBV20-1 with TRBJ2-5; no firm D call. This CDR3 spans 11 amino acids. The V gene's germline CDR1 is DFQATT and CDR2 SNEGSKA (reference sequence). The CDR3 here is CVGRFRETQYF. The CDR3 nucleotides are TGCGTTGGAAGGTTTCGAGAGACCCAGTACTTC.

The rearrangement uses TRBV7-9 and TRBJ2-1; D gene unclear. The V end was cut by 1 base, the J end by 7 bases, with 8 bases between. CDR1 is SEHNR and CDR2 is FQNEAQ in the germline V gene (reference sequence). The length of the CDR3 is 13 residues. CDR3 protein: CASSLELPNEQFF. DNA for the CDR3: TGTGCCAGCAGCTTAGAGTTGCCTAATGAGCAGTTCTTC.

J is TRBJ2-7 and V is TRBV5-1; 7 nucleotides line up with TRBD2. CDR1 SGHRS and CDR2 YFSETQ come from the germline V gene. V lost 1 base and J lost 2; bases outside the gene matches: 6. The CDR3 has 15 amino acids. The CDR3, as DNA: TGCGCCAGCAGCTTGATCGGCGGGGGTACCTACGAGCAGTACTTC. It codes for CASSLIGGGTYEQYF.

Only a few counts were recorded for this clone. The rearrangement joins TRBV7-9 to TRBJ1-5; D possibly corresponds to TRBD1 (5 bases). The CDR3 loop spans 17 amino acids. The germline V gene encodes CDR1 SEHNR and CDR2 FQNEAQ (reference sequence). V lost 1 base, J lost 4 bases, and 17 bases lay in between. In nucleotides, the CDR3 is TGTGCCAGCAGCTTAGTTAAGGTCGGCAGGGCGAATCAGCCCCAGCATTTT. This sequence encodes CASSLVKVGRANQPQHF.

This clone was detected ten times or more. Different DNA sequences within this sample yield the same CDR3. The CDR3 sequence: CASSLNYEQYF. In DNA, the CDR3 is TGTGCCAGCAGCCTGAACTACGAGCAGTACTTC. This rearrangement joins TRBV7-9 to TRBJ2-7, with no clear D. The CDR3 is 11 residues long. Trimming took 5 bases from V and 3 from J, leaving 5 bases between them. Germline assignment: CDR1 SEHNR and CDR2 FQNEAQ (reference sequence).

The J gene is TRBJ2-2, the V gene TRBV4-1, with no clear D. V lost 3 bases, J lost 6 bases, and 14 bases lay in between. This CDR3 contains 15 residues. CDR1 is MGHRA and CDR2 is YSYEKL in the germline V gene. The DNA for the CDR3 is TGCGCCAGCAGCCAGCTTGCTCCCGACGCCGGGGAGCTGTTTTTT. Translation: CASSQLAPDAGELFF.

The rearrangement links TRBV10-3 to TRBJ1-1; unclear D gene. The CDR3 spans 13 residues. Germline V gene sequence: CDR1 ENHRY, CDR2 SYGVKD. Trimming removed 0 bases at V and 11 bases at J, with 13 bases between. The CDR3 loop reads CAISESGRPEAFF. The CDR3 nucleotides are TGTGCCATCAGTGAGTCCGGTCGACCGGAGGCTTTCTTT.

Remarks on this clone: Other DNA sequences in the same sample also yield this CDR3. This chain connects TRBV7-2 to TRBJ2-6, with D possibly matching TRBD1 (5 bases). The CDR3 is 16 amino acids. Germline loops: CDR1 SGHTA, CDR2 FQGNSA. With 2 bases removed from V and 4 bases from J, the gap between germline ends came to 12 bases. CDR3 sequence: CASSLRAGSGANVLTF. The CDR3 DNA reads TGTGCCAGCAGCTTAAGGGCAGGGTCCGGGGCCAACGTCCTGACTTTC.

This clone has just a few counts. This chain connects TRBV28 to TRBJ1-1; D not certain. The CDR3 runs to 13 residues. The germline V gene encodes CDR1 MDHEN and CDR2 SYDVKM. The V gene lost 6 bases and the J gene lost 1 base, with 9 bases spanning the gap. CDR3: CASRVTRNTEAFF. The CDR3, as DNA: TGTGCCAGCAGGGTTACACGGAACACTGAAGCTTTCTTT.

This clone was counted only a few times. This chain links TRBV15 with TRBJ2-1; no clear D gene. Trimming removed 1 base at V and 4 bases at J, with 11 bases between. From germline, CDR1 is LNHNV and CDR2 YYDKDF (reference sequence). This CDR3 has 15 amino acids. The CDR3 is CATSRAPTDYNEQFF. Written as DNA, the CDR3 is TGTGCCACCAGCAGAGCCCCAACAGATTACAATGAGCAGTTCTTC. Together with reference TRBV15 and TRBJ2-1, the CDR3 gives the full variable domain: DAMVIQNPRYQVTQFGKPVTLSCSQTLNHNVMYWYQQKSSQAPKLLFHYYDKDFNNEADTPDNFQSRRPNTSFCFLDIRSPGLGDTAMYLCATSRAPTDYNEQFFGPGTRLTVL.

The chain has TRBV7-2 and TRBJ1-1; 7 nucleotides line up with TRBD1. The CDR3 sequence is 15 residues long. Germline V gene sequence: CDR1 SGHTA, CDR2 FQGNSA. J was trimmed by 0 bases and V by 1 base; bases with no gene match: 2. The CDR3 here is CASSLEGALNTEAFF. The DNA for the CDR3 is TGTGCCAGCAGCTTAGAGGGGGCCCTGAACACTGAAGCTTTCTTT.

The rearrangement joins TRBV27 to TRBJ2-7; D is possibly TRBD2 (6 bases). This CDR3 has 15 residues. Trimming shortened V by 2 bases and J by 4 bases, and 15 bases separated the two germline ends. Germline V gene sequence: CDR1 MNHEY, CDR2 SMNVEV (reference sequence). CDR3 sequence: CASSLRRGAGYEQYF. The CDR3 DNA reads as TGTGCCAGCAGTTTACGGCGGGGAGCAGGGTACGAGCAGTACTTC.

This chain links TRBV28 with TRBJ2-7; D remains unclear. The germline gives CDR1 MDHEN, CDR2 SYDVKM. The CDR3 totals 13 residues. Trimming left V 8 bases short and J 3 bases short, with 14 bases between. CDR3 protein: CASRPSLYYEQYF. Written as DNA, the CDR3 is TGTGCCAGCCGACCGTCCCTTTACTACGAGCAGTACTTC. The full variable domain, with the rest looked up from reference TRBV28 and TRBJ2-7, is DVKVTQSSRYLVKRTGEKVFLECVQDMDHENMFWYRQDPGLGLRLIYFSYDVKMKEKGDIPEGYSVSREKKERFSLILESASTNQTSMYLCASRPSLYYEQYFGPGTRLTVT.

This clone was seen a handful of times. This sequence joins TRBV7-9 and TRBJ2-6; D perhaps matches TRBD2 (5 bases). Trimming took off 11 bases at V and 4 bases at J, with 24 bases between the two ends. The CDR3 sequence is 17 residues long. Per germline, CDR1 SEHNR and CDR2 FQNEAQ (reference sequence). DNA for the CDR3: TGTGCCGTACAGCGGACGGCACCCTCTGGGGGGGCCAACGTCCTGACTTTC. Translation gives CAVQRTAPSGGANVLTF.

This clone has just a few counts. DNA for the CDR3: TGTGCCAGTAGTAGGCCTAGCGGCTACCAAGAGACCCAGTACTTC. Residues: CASSRPSGYQETQYF. The rearrangement joins TRBV19 to TRBJ2-5, with 7 bases matching TRBD2. Germline V gene sequence: CDR1 LNHDA, CDR2 SQIVND (reference sequence). The CDR3 totals 15 residues. V shed 4 bases, J shed 0 bases, and the junction held 5 bases outside the gene matches.

The chain recombines TRBV7-8 with TRBJ1-2; 7 nucleotides match TRBD1. Germline CDR1 is SGHVS and CDR2 is FQNEAQ. Trimming removed 4 bases from V and 4 bases from J; junction bases left unmatched: 18. The CDR3 has 18 amino acids. CDR3 coding DNA: TGTGCCAGCAGCTCGACCAGGGAGGGGGCCTTCGTGACCTATGGCTACACCTTC. It is translated as CASSSTREGAFVTYGYTF.

The J gene is TRBJ2-5, the V gene TRBV29-1, with 10 bases matching TRBD1. Germline lookup yields CDR1 SQVTM and CDR2 ANQGSEA. The CDR3 totals 14 residues. V shed 5 bases, J shed 11 bases, and the junction held 14 bases outside the gene matches. Written as DNA, the CDR3 is TGCAGCGTTACAAAAGGGACAGGGGTAAGGGAGCAGTACTTC. Amino acid sequence: CSVTKGTGVREQYF.

This clone was observed a few times. As DNA, the CDR3 is TGTGCCAGCAGCCCGCCGGGACTAGCGGGCCTCTACGAGCAGTACTTC. This codes for CASSPPGLAGLYEQYF. The J gene is TRBJ2-7, the V gene TRBV11-2; 12 positions match TRBD2. Per germline, CDR1 SGHAT and CDR2 FQNNGV. The trim removed 5 bases at V and 3 bases at J, leaving 8 bases unmatched. CDR3 length: 16 residues. Based on the CDR3 plus reference TRBV11-2 and TRBJ2-7, the full variable domain is EAGVAQSPRYKIIEKRQSVAFWCNPISGHATLYWYQQILGQGPKLLIQFQNNGVVDDSQLPKDRFSAERLKGVDSTLKIQPAKLEDSAVYLCASSPPGLAGLYEQYFGPGTRLTVT.

V usage is TRBV11-2 and J usage is TRBJ1-5; D gene unclear. The germline gives CDR1 SGHAT, CDR2 FQNNGV. This CDR3 is 17 amino acids long. Trimming removed 1 base from V and 0 bases from J, with 13 bases in between. The CDR3 region is CASSLVTRRFSNQPQHF. The CDR3 DNA follows: TGTGCCAGCAGCTTAGTTACTCGACGGTTTAGCAATCAGCCCCAGCATTTT.

This clone was found a few times. The chain uses TRBV7-9 and TRBJ2-1, with 8 bases aligning to TRBD2. Germline V gene lookup returns CDR1 SEHNR and CDR2 FQNEAQ (reference sequence). The CDR3 has 14 amino acids. J was trimmed by 5 bases and V by 2 bases; bases with no gene match: 2. The CDR3 here is CASSLSSGHNEQFF. CDR3 nucleotides: TGTGCCAGCAGCTTATCTAGCGGGCACAATGAGCAGTTCTTC.

V usage is TRBV5-1 and J usage is TRBJ2-5, with 7 bases fitting TRBD2. Germline lookup yields CDR1 SGHRS and CDR2 YFSETQ. CDR3 size: 14 residues. With V trimmed by 6 bases and J by 2 bases, 7 bases remained unmatched. This CDR3 reads CASKSGTTQETQYF. The CDR3, as DNA: TGCGCCAGCAAGAGCGGGACTACACAAGAGACCCAGTACTTC.

This chain joins TRBV5-6 and TRBJ2-3; D gene unclear. Germline assignment: CDR1 SGHDT and CDR2 YYEEEE. This CDR3 comprises 12 residues. Trimming took 1 base from V and 4 from J, leaving 4 bases between them. CDR3 region: CASSLRSDTQYF. The CDR3 DNA reads as TGTGCCAGCAGCTTGCGGTCAGATACGCAGTATTTT.

This clone turned up a few times. The chain couples TRBV7-9 to TRBJ2-3; 9 bases are shared with TRBD2. Per the germline V gene, CDR1 is SEHNR and CDR2 is FQNEAQ (reference sequence). The V segment lost 1 base and the J segment 6 bases; nucleotides outside the gene matches: 5. This CDR3 has 15 residues. For the CDR3, the DNA is TGTGCCAGCAGCTTAGATAGCGGGAGTATTGATACGCAGTATTTT. Amino acid sequence: CASSLDSGSIDTQYF. The whole variable domain, filled in from reference TRBV7-9 and TRBJ2-3, reads DTGVSQNPRHKITKRGQNVTFRCDPISEHNRLYWYRQTLGQGPEFLTYFQNEAQLEKSRLLSDRFSAERPKGSFSTLEIQRTEQGDSAMYLCASSLDSGSIDTQYFGPGTRLTVL.

This clone was seen a handful of times. The chain uses TRBV15 and TRBJ1-4, with a possible D match to TRBD1 (6 bases). CDR3 length: 16 residues. Germline CDR1 is LNHNV and CDR2 is YYDKDF (reference sequence). Trimming stripped 0 bases from V and 8 bases from J, with 16 bases between. CDR3 protein: CATSRDRGRGREKLFF. For the CDR3, the DNA is TGTGCCACCAGCAGAGATCGAGGCAGGGGACGGGAAAAACTGTTTTTT.

This clone was detected only a few times. This chain connects TRBV19 to TRBJ2-7, with TRBD1 matching over 9 bases. In germline, CDR1 is LNHDA, CDR2 SQIVND (reference sequence). V shed 1 base and J 0 bases; nucleotides not matched to a gene: 4. The CDR3 has 16 amino acids. As DNA, the CDR3 is TGTGCCAGTAGTATAGGAGGGACAGGGATCTCCTACGAGCAGTACTTC. Translating gives CASSIGGTGISYEQYF.